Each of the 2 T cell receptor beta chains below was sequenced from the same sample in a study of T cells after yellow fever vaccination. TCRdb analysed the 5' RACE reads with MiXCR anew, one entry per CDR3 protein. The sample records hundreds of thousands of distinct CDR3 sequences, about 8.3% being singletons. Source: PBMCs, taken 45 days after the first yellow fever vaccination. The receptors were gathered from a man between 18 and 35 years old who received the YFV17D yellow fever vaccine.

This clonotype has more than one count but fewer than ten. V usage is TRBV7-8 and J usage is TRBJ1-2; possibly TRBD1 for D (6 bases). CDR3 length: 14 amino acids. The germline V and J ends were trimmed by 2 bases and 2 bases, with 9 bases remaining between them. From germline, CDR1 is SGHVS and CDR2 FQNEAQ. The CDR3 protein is CASSLIQGNYGYTF. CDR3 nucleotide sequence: TGTGCCAGCAGCTTAATTCAGGGGAACTATGGCTACACCTTC.

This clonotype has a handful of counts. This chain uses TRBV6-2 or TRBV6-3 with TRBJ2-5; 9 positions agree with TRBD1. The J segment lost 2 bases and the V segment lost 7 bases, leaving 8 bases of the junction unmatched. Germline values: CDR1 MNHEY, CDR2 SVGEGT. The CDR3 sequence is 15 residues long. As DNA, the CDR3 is TGTGCCAGCACCAAAGGGGACAGGGAACAAGAGACCCAGTACTTC. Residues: CASTKGDREQETQYF.